The subject of this entry is one TCR beta chain. This entry comes from a study of shared clonotypes between healthy human individuals. Libraries were prepared by immunoSEQ multiplex PCR; TCRdb keeps only in-frame clonotypes and omits some of them. The sample gives about 1.9 million clones, approximately 92% of which show up once; approximately 1.6% is in the top ten. The CDR3 runs 19 residues. The germline V gene encodes CDR1 MDHEN and CDR2 SYDVKM. V was clipped by 5 bases and J by 2 bases, with 28 bases between them. CD45RO-negative, CCR7-positively selected cells formed the naive CD8 fraction, excluding terminally differentiated effector memory CD45RA+ cells. Every one of the donors was a Caucasian adult that lived in Nashville, Tennessee.

The chain recombines TRBV28 with TRBJ2-7; tentative D call: TRBD1 (5 bases). Sequenced: naive CD8+ T cells from PBMCs. The receptor comes from a man aged 18 to 30 in good health. Some clones in this sample may be carry-over from other donors' samples. CDR3 loop: CASSLPRAGYDIDAYEQYF. The CDR3 DNA reads as TGTGCCAGCAGTCTACCTCGGGCAGGGTACGACATAGATGCCTACGAGCAGTACTTC.